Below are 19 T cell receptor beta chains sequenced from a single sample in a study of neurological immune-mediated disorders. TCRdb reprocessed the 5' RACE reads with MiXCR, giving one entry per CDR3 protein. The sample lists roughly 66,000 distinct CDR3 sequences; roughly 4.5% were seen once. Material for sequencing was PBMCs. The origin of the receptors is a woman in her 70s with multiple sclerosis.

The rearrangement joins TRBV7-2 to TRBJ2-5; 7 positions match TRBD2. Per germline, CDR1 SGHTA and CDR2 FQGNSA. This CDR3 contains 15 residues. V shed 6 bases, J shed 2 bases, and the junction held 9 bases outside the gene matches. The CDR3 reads CASSLRWGGQETQYF. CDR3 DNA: TGTGCCAGCAGTCTACGATGGGGGGGGCAAGAGACCCAGTACTTC. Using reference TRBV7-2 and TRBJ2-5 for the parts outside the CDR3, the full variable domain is GAGVSQSPSNKVTEKGKDVELRCDPISGHTALYWYRQSLGQGLEFLIYFQGNSAPDKSGLPSDRFSAERTGGSVSTLTIQRTQQEDSAVYLCASSLRWGGQETQYFGPGTRLLVL.

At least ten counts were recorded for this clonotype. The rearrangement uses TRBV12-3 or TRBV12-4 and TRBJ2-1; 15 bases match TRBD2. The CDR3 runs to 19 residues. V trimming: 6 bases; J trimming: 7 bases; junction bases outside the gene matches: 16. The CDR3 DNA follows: TGTGCCAGCAGCTGGGGAAAGGGGACTAGCGGGGGGCTTTTAAATGAGCAGTTCTTC. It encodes CASSWGKGTSGGLLNEQFF.

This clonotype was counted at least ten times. The CDR3 here is CASSSSSGANVLTF. The DNA for the CDR3 is TGTGCCAGCAGCTCGAGCTCTGGGGCCAACGTCCTGACTTTC. The chain has TRBV7-6 and TRBJ2-6; D gene uncertain. CDR1 SGHVS and CDR2 FNYEAQ come from the germline V gene. Trimming cost V 4 bases and J 0 bases, with 4 bases left between them. The CDR3 length is 14 residues.

The CDR3, as DNA: TGTGCCACTCAGGACAGCTTCAATCAGCCCCAGCATTTT. Amino acid sequence: CATQDSFNQPQHF. The rearrangement joins TRBV15 to TRBJ1-5; D may be TRBD1 (6 bases). The V gene lost 9 bases and the J gene lost 3 bases, with 12 bases spanning the gap. The CDR3 length is 13 residues. Germline V gene lookup returns CDR1 LNHNV and CDR2 YYDKDF (reference sequence).

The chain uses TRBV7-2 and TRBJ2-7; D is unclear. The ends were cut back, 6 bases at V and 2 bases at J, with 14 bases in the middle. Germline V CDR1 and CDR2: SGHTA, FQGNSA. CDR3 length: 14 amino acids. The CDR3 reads CASRYQEPPYEQYF. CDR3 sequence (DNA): TGTGCCAGCAGGTATCAGGAGCCCCCCTACGAGCAGTACTTC. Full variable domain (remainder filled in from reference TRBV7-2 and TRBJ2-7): GAGVSQSPSNKVTEKGKDVELRCDPISGHTALYWYRQSLGQGLEFLIYFQGNSAPDKSGLPSDRFSAERTGGSVSTLTIQRTQQEDSAVYLCASRYQEPPYEQYFGPGTRLTVT.

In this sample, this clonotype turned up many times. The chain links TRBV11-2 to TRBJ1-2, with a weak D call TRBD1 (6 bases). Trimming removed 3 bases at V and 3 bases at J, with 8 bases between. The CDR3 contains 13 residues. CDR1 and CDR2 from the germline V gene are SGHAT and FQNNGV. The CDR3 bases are TGTGCCAGCAGCTTGGACAGAGACTATGGCTACACCTTC. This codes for CASSLDRDYGYTF.

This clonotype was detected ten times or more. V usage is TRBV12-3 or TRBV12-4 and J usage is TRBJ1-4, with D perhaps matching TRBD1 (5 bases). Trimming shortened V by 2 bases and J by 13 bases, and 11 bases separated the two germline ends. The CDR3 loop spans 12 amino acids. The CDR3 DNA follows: TGTGCCAGCAGTTTACAGGGAAGACGACTGTTTTTT. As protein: CASSLQGRRLFF.

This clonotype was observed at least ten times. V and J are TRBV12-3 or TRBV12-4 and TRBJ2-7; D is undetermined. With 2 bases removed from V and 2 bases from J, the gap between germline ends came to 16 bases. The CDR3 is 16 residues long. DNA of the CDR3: TGTGCCAGCAGTTTAATGCCGCCCAGAGATACCTACGAGCAGTACTTC. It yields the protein CASSLMPPRDTYEQYF.

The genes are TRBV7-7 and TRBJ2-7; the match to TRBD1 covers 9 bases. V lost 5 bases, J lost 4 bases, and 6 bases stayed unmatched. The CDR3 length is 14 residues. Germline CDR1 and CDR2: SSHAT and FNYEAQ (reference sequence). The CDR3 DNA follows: TGTGCCAGCAGCCCGGGACAGGGACATTACGAGCAGTACTTC. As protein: CASSPGQGHYEQYF.

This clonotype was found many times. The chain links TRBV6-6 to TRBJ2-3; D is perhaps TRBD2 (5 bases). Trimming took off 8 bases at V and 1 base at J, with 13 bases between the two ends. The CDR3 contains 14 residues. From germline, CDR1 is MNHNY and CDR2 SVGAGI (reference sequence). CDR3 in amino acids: CASERTGRTDTQYF. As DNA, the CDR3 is TGTGCCAGCGAGCGGACGGGCCGCACAGATACGCAGTATTTT.

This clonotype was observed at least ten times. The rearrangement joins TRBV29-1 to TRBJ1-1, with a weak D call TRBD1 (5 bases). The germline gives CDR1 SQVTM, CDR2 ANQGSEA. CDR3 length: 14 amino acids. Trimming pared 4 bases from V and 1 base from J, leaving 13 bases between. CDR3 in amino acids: CSVVPGTANTEAFF. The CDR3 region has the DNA TGCAGCGTTGTCCCAGGGACGGCGAACACTGAAGCTTTCTTT. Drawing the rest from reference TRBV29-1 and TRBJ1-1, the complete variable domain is SAVISQKPSRDICQRGTSLTIQCQVDSQVTMMFWYRQQPGQSLTLIATANQGSEATYESGFVIDKFPISRPNLTFSTLTVSNMSPEDSSIYLCSVVPGTANTEAFFGQGTRLTVV.

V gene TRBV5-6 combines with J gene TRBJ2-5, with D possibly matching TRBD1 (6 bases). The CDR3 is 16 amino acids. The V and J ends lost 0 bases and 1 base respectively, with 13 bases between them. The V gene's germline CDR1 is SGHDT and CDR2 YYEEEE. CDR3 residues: CASSLVSVRGQETQYF. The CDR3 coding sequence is TGTGCCAGCAGCTTGGTCTCTGTCAGGGGCCAAGAGACCCAGTACTTC.

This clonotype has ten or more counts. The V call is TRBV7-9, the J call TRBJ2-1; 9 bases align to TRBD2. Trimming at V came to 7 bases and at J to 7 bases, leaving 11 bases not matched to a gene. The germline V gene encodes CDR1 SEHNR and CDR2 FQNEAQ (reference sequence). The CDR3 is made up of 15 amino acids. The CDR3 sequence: CASTVSGSRSNEQFF. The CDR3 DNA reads TGTGCCAGCACCGTTAGCGGGAGTAGGTCAAATGAGCAGTTCTTC.

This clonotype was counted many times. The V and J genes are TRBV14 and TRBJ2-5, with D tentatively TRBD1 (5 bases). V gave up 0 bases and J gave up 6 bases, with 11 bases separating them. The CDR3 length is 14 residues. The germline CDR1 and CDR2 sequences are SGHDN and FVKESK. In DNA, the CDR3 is TGTGCCAGCAGCCAAGACAGGGCCGGGCAGACCCAGTACTTC. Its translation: CASSQDRAGQTQYF.

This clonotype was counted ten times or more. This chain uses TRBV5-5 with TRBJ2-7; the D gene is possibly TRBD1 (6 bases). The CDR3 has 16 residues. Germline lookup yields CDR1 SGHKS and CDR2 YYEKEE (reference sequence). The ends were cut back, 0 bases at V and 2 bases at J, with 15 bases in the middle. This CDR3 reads CASSLGGQVTTYEQYF. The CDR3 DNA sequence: TGTGCCAGCAGCTTGGGGGGACAAGTCACTACCTACGAGCAGTACTTC. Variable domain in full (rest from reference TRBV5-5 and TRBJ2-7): DAGVTQSPTHLIKTRGQQVTLRCSPISGHKSVSWYQQVLGQGPQFIFQYYEKEERGRGNFPDRFSARQFPNYSSELNVNALLLGDSALYLCASSLGGQVTTYEQYFGPGTRLTVT.

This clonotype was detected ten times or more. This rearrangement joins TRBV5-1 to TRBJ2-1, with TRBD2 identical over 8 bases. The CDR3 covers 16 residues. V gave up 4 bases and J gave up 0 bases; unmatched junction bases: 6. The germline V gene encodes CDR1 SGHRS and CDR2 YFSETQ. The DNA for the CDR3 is TGCGCCAGCAGCCTTGCCAGCGGGAGCTCCTACAATGAGCAGTTCTTC. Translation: CASSLASGSSYNEQFF.

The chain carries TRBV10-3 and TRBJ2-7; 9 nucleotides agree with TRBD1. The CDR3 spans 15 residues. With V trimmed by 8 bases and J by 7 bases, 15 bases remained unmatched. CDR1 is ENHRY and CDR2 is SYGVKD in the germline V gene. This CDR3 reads CAISTVGTGPKEQYF. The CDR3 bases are TGTGCCATCTCCACGGTGGGGACAGGGCCAAAAGAGCAGTACTTC.

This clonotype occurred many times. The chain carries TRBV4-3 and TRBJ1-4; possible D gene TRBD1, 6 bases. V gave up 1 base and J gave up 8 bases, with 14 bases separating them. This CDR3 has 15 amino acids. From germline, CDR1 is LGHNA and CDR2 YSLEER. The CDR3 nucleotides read TGCGCCAGCAGCCAAGTCCGGCCAGGGGACGAAAAACTGTTTTTT. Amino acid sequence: CASSQVRPGDEKLFF.

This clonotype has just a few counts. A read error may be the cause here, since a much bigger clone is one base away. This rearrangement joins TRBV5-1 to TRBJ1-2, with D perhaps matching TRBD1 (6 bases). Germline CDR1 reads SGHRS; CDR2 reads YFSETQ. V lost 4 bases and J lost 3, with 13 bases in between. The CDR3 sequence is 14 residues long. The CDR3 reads CASSKQGRDYGYTF. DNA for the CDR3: TGCGCCAGCAGCAAACAGGGCCGGGACTATGGCTACACCTTC.